The following is a T cell receptor (beta chain) sequence with its context. Which antigen it targets is not known. No clone much larger than this one lies a single base away; base qualities are absent. Total RNA and DNA were co-extracted from about 19-30 mg of bulk tissue with the AllPrep DNA/RNA mini kit, without cell sorting. Surgical resection was performed in China between late 2015 and early 2016 on about five patients with histopathologically diagnosed primary liver carcinoma. At the time of sampling, the patients had chronic HBV infection and had not received any treatment. Five spatially separated regions were sampled per tumor: superior, inferior, left-lateral and right-lateral poles, plus the tumor centre. Histological examination found more than 90% viable tumor cells in every tumor sample. Fresh tumor and adjacent tissue pieces were bisected, with one half stored in RNAlater at -80 degrees C and the other half sent for histology.

The CDR3 has 14 amino acids, counting the end cysteine and phenylalanine. Left in the record is the CDR3 DNA by itself, 42 bases read in frame from the first base. CDR1 and CDR2 were assigned from the germline V gene as SNHLY and FYNNEI. V loses 4 bases, J loses 2 bases, and the germline ends lie 9 bases apart. These data originate in a study of tumor-infiltrating lymphocytes in primary liver carcinoma (dated by TCRdb to the late 2010s). Concerning the study at large: Of the five patients, three men and two women aged 30 to 69 years, four had hepatocellular carcinoma and one had combined HCC and intrahepatic cholangiocarcinoma. Each sample produced roughly 3.5 to 7.13 million productive TCRbeta reads, and read depth showed no significant difference between tissue types. The five patients had tumors of stage T1-T3 N0M0, with maximum diameters ranging from 4.2 to 10 cm. A total of 35 specimens from 5 patients underwent TCRbeta repertoire sequencing, comprising around 25 tumor regions, 5 adjacent noncancerous liver tissues and 5 peripheral blood samples. The roughly 25 tumor region samples were profiled with Agilent mRNA microarrays so that TCRbeta repertoire diversity could be related to the local molecular phenotype. High reproducibility was observed for the technical replicate repertoires, with mean shared-clone rates roughly 0.87 and correlation coefficients above 0.98. TCRbeta repertoire sequencing, expression microarrays and whole-exome sequencing were combined in the study across five regions of each liver tumor, with adjacent normal tissue and blood also included.

Using a constant-region primer and ProtoScript II reverse transcriptase, TCRbeta-specific cDNA was reverse-transcribed from 500 to 650 ng total RNA. Construction of the TCRbeta libraries relied on three nested rounds of multiplex PCR, following a slightly modified ARM-PCR procedure. Multiplex TRBV1-TRBV30 forward primers and a Cbeta reverse primer were used in the first two PCR rounds, each of which was run for approximately 9 cycles. Sample barcodes and Illumina adapters were added in a final 25-cycle PCR with Deep VentR polymerase. Before sequencing, amplicons of 200-500 bp were gel-purified using a QIAquick gel extraction kit. The TCRbeta amplicons were sequenced with 250-bp paired-end reads on an Illumina HiSeq 2500. Per the source publication's procedure: To recover full CDR3 sequences, reads were quality-trimmed using Trimmomatic v0.33 and paired reads were then merged using FLASH v1.2.11. MiGEC v1.2.1b assigned V, D and J germline segments to the rearranged TCRbeta sequences. Clonotype statistics and Shannon-Wiener diversity indices were calculated with VDJtools v1.0.0. Except for diversity analysis, only each sample's 250 most abundant clonotypes were used in subsequent analyses to reduce sampling bias. Using fastp trimming at Q25 and MiXCR clonotype assembly, TCRdb reanalyzed the public sequencing data and kept in-frame beta chains. Identical CDR3 protein sequences are pooled into one entry, listed with their most common genes and DNA. Clone size and V and J calls follow TCRdb, not the original study. The sample table contains roughly 45,000 distinct CDR3 sequences; only one count was recorded for less than 75% of them. Approximately 31% of the sample rests with the top ten.

What the study reported, not specific to this receptor: Only about 7-24% of top clones were present in all five regions of a tumor, suggesting spatial heterogeneity of tumor-infiltrating T cells. Compared with blood, tumors had a significantly larger share of the repertoire taken up by the top 250 clones (p = 0.039). Pairs of tumor regions showed greater repertoire overlap (mean around 36%) than tumor-adjacent pairs (17%) or tumor-blood pairs (around 15%), which is consistent with antigen-driven expansion. Comparison of CD4+ and CD8+ T cell repertoires was precluded by the use of bulk unsorted samples. Only the TCR beta chain was sequenced, which likely underestimates true repertoire diversity because unpaired alpha chains were not captured. Only five or six patients were included in the study, and the authors note that the findings should be validated in a larger study.

This TCR came from a man in his forties or fifties with primary liver carcinoma and hepatitis B virus infection. Specimen: liver tumor tissue from sampling region 5. This specimen's cell subset or site label, per the study, means: tumor region T5, tumor centre. The chain is encoded by TRBV2 joined to TRBJ2-1; TRBD2 is a possible D gene, resting on 5 matching bases. CDR3 region: CASSGRETYNEQFF. The nucleotide sequence reads as follows: TGTGCCAGCAGTGGACGGGAAACCTACAATGAGCAGTTCTTC.